The clone carrying this TCR beta chain occurred once. The protocol was immunoSEQ multiplex PCR, while the TCRdb copy is restricted to in-frame clones and leaves out a portion. The sample holds 75,000 to 80,000 clones, approximately 85% seen once. These data come from a study of blood T cell repertoires in COVID-19. The wider study: T cells, B-cell-depleted T cells, or PBMCs supplied cDNA or gDNA.

The CDR3 covers 13 residues. The V and J ends lost 9 bases and 12 bases, in that order; junction bases with no gene match: 7. Per the germline V gene, CDR1 is LNHDA and CDR2 is SQIVND (reference sequence). This TCR came from a man between 60 and 75 years old with COVID-19, enrolled during active disease. The gene calls are TRBV19 and TRBJ2-1, with TRBD2 matching over 14 bases. The sequencing input was peripheral blood. The chain's CDR3 is CASGTSGRVVQFF. CDR3 DNA: TGTGCCAGCGGGACTAGCGGGAGAGTCGTGCAGTTCTTC.